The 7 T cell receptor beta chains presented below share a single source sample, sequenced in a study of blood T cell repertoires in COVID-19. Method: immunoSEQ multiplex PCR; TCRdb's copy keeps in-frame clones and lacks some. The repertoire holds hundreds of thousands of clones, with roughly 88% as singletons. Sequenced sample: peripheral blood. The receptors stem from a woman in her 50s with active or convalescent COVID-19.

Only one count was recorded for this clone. This CDR3 reads CASTKRLTDTQYF. For the CDR3, the DNA is TGTGCCAGCACGAAGCGGCTCACAGATACGCAGTATTTT. The chain joins TRBV12-3 or TRBV12-4 to TRBJ2-3, with a tentative D call TRBD2 (5 bases). The CDR3 is 13 amino acids. Trimming stripped 7 bases from V and 2 bases from J, with 10 bases between.

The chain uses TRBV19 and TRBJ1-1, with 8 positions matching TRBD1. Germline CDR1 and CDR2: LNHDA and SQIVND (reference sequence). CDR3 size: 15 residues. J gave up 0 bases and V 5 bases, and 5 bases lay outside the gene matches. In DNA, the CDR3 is TGTGCCAGTAGTGCCGGACAGGGAATGAACACTGAAGCTTTCTTT. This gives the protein CASSAGQGMNTEAFF.

DNA of the CDR3: TGTGCCAGCTCAGAACAGGGAAGGAACACTGAAGCTTTCTTT. Translating it yields CASSEQGRNTEAFF. The chain recombines TRBV18 with TRBJ1-1; D perhaps matches TRBD1 (6 bases). From germline, CDR1 is KGHSH and CDR2 LQKENI. V dropped 5 bases and J dropped 1 base, with 11 bases sitting between them. The CDR3 loop spans 14 amino acids.

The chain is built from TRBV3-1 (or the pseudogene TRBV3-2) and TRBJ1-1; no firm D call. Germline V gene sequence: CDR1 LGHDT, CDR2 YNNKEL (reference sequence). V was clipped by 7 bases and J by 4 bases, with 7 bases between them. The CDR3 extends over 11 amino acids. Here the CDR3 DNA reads TGTGCCAGCATTGGCAGCACTGAAGCTTTCTTT. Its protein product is CASIGSTEAFF.

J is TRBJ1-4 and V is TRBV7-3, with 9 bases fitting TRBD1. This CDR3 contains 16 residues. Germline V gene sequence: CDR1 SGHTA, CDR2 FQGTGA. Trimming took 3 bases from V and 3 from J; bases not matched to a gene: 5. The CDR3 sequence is CASSFNGQGSNEKLFF. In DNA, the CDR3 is TGTGCCAGCAGCTTTAATGGACAGGGGTCTAATGAAAAACTGTTTTTT.

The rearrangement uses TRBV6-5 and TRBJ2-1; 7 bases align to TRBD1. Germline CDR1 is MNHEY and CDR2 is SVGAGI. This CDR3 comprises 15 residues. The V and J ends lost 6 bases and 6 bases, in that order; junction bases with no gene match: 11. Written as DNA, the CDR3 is TGTGCCAGCAGACCCACAGGGGCCGGGATCAATGAGCAGTTCTTC. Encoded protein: CASRPTGAGINEQFF.

In DNA form, the CDR3 reads TGTGCCAGCAGTTTAGGACAACAACCGCGGTTCTTC. It codes for CASSLGQQPRFF. This chain uses TRBV12-3 or TRBV12-4 with TRBJ2-1; D ambiguous. V lost 1 base and J 15 bases, leaving 13 bases between the germline ends. This CDR3 region has 12 residues.